Below are 5 T cell receptor beta chains sequenced from a single sample in a study of T cell repertoires in cytomegalovirus infection. TCRdb called the reads again in MiXCR, with one record for every CDR3 protein. The table includes approximately 200,000 distinct CDR3 sequences, approximately 28% detected once. Sequenced material: PBMCs. The receptors were gathered from a human donor in good health (CMV status not recorded). Some clones in this sample may be carry-over from other donors' samples.

This clonotype was observed many times. V gene TRBV7-2 combines with J gene TRBJ1-5; D is ambiguous. In germline, CDR1 is SGHTA, CDR2 FQGNSA. V gave up 5 bases and J gave up 4 bases, with 21 bases separating them. The CDR3 loop spans 17 amino acids. CDR3 nucleotides: TGTGCCAGCAGCCGCACCTCGGGCAGCCGAATTAATCAGCCCCAGCATTTT. Amino acid sequence: CASSRTSGSRINQPQHF.

The rearrangement links TRBV6-5 to TRBJ2-3, with TRBD1 matching over 8 bases. After removal of 5 bases from V and 6 bases from J, the junction contained 10 bases not matched to a gene. Per germline, CDR1 MNHEY and CDR2 SVGAGI. There are 15 residues in the CDR3. The CDR3, as DNA: TGTGCCAGCAGTCCCGGGACAGGTATTCTTGATACGCAGTATTTT. Translated, it gives CASSPGTGILDTQYF.

The genes are TRBV5-6 and TRBJ1-5, with TRBD1 as a possible D gene (6 bases). Germline V gene sequence: CDR1 SGHDT, CDR2 YYEEEE. This CDR3 is built from 16 residues. V lost 2 bases to trimming and J lost 6 bases, with 18 bases between them. In nucleotides, the CDR3 is TGTGCCAGCAGCTTACTAATTGAACAGGGCCTTCAGCCCCAGCATTTT. Translated: CASSLLIEQGLQPQHF.

This clonotype was recorded many times. The chain recombines TRBV12-3 or TRBV12-4 with TRBJ1-6; D call uncertain. The CDR3 extends over 14 amino acids. Trimming removed 6 bases from V and 14 bases from J, with 20 bases in between. As DNA, the CDR3 is TGTGCCAGCAGCGCCGAAGTCCCCTTGTCAACCCTCCACTTT. As protein: CASSAEVPLSTLHF.

This clonotype has just a few counts. CDR3 amino acids: CASRLNGEAFF. In nucleotides, the CDR3 is TGTGCCAGCAGACTTAACGGCGAAGCTTTCTTT. This chain uses TRBV6-6 with TRBJ1-1; D not certain. The germline V gene has CDR1 MNHNY and CDR2 SVGAGI (reference sequence). V dropped 6 bases and J dropped 8 bases, with 10 bases sitting between them. The CDR3 runs to 11 residues.